These T cell receptor beta chains were read from a single sample in a study of a mutant IDH1 vaccine in newly diagnosed glioma. TCRdb's table, derived via immunoSEQ multiplex PCR, lists solely in-frame clones and lacks some. The data show approximately 52,000 clones, with over 65% seen just once and about 2% held by the top ten. Sample: PBMCs, taken from a glioma patient treated with radiotherapy, temozolomide or both. All receptors derive from a woman in her forties with glioma. Each CDR3 is given with its conserved first and last residue. A D gene is named only where the DNA matches it firmly. Expanded clones get a size class; other rows say once, few or many, or leave the size out.

v_gene: TRBV5-1; d_gene: -; j_gene: TRBJ1-5; abundance: -; CDR3nt: TGCGCCAGCAGCCCGGCAGGCACCGGGGTGGATAATCAGCCCCAGCATTTT; CDR3aa: CASSPAGTGVDNQPQHF
v_gene: TRBV10-3; d_gene: TRBD1; j_gene: TRBJ2-7; abundance: once; CDR3nt: TGTGCCATCAGGATTGGGACAGGGGCATTGGCCGAGCAGTACTTC; CDR3aa: CAIRIGTGALAEQYF
v_gene: TRBV25-1; d_gene: TRBD1; j_gene: TRBJ2-7; abundance: -; CDR3nt: TGTGCCAGCGGGGGACAGGGATACGAGCAGTACTTC; CDR3aa: CASGGQGYEQYF
v_gene: TRBV10-3; d_gene: -; j_gene: TRBJ1-1; abundance: -; CDR3nt: TGTGCCATCAGTGAGAGAATACGGTCTGAAGCTTTCTTT; CDR3aa: CAISERIRSEAFF
v_gene: TRBV5-1; d_gene: TRBD2; j_gene: TRBJ2-1; abundance: -; CDR3nt: TGCGCCAGCAGCCGACTAGCGGGGACTGAGCAGTTCTTC; CDR3aa: CASSRLAGTEQFF
v_gene: TRBV27; d_gene: -; j_gene: TRBJ2-7; abundance: -; CDR3nt: TGTGCCAGCAGTTTCTACACGGGTTCCGACGAGCAGTACTTC; CDR3aa: CASSFYTGSDEQYF
v_gene: TRBV6-1; d_gene: -; j_gene: TRBJ1-1; abundance: few; CDR3nt: TGTGCCAGCAGTGAGATTTTGGGGTATGAAGCTTTCTTT; CDR3aa: CASSEILGYEAFF
v_gene: TRBV5-4; d_gene: -; j_gene: TRBJ2-7; abundance: -; CDR3nt: TGTGCCAGCAGCTTGAGTCGGGAGCAGTACTTC; CDR3aa: CASSLSREQYF
v_gene: TRBV6-1; d_gene: -; j_gene: TRBJ1-3; abundance: -; CDR3nt: TGTGCCAGCAGTGAAGGGGGGATCTCTGGAAACACCATATATTTT; CDR3aa: CASSEGGISGNTIYF
v_gene: TRBV2; d_gene: TRBD1; j_gene: TRBJ2-7; abundance: -; CDR3nt: TGTGCCAGCATGAATAGGATCGGACAGGGCTACGAGCAGTACTTC; CDR3aa: CASMNRIGQGYEQYF
v_gene: TRBV9; d_gene: -; j_gene: TRBJ1-1; abundance: -; CDR3nt: TGTGCCAGCAGCGTGGGGGGGGCCACTGAAGCTTTCTTT; CDR3aa: CASSVGGATEAFF
v_gene: TRBV7-9; d_gene: TRBD1; j_gene: TRBJ1-1; abundance: few; CDR3nt: TGTGCCAGCAGCTTGAGACAGGGGTCAAACACTGAAGCTTTCTTT; CDR3aa: CASSLRQGSNTEAFF
v_gene: TRBV29-1; d_gene: -; j_gene: TRBJ2-7; abundance: -; CDR3nt: TGCAGCGTTGGCGCCGCGGGGAATCCTCCTTACGAGCAGTACTTC; CDR3aa: CSVGAAGNPPYEQYF
v_gene: TRBV6-5; d_gene: TRBD2; j_gene: TRBJ2-1; abundance: -; CDR3nt: TGTGCCAGCAGTTCTATAGCGGGGGGGCCGGGCAATGAGCAGTTCTTC; CDR3aa: CASSSIAGGPGNEQFF
v_gene: TRBV12-5; d_gene: TRBD2; j_gene: TRBJ2-3; abundance: -; CDR3nt: TGTGCTAGTGGTTTGTATCCTAGCGGGGAAAAAGATACGCAGTATTTT; CDR3aa: CASGLYPSGEKDTQYF
v_gene: TRBV7-2; d_gene: TRBD1; j_gene: TRBJ2-7; abundance: few; CDR3nt: TGTGCCAGCAGCGAACCGGGACAGGGGTTCTACGAGCAGTACTTC; CDR3aa: CASSEPGQGFYEQYF
v_gene: TRBV7-2; d_gene: TRBD1; j_gene: TRBJ2-6; abundance: -; CDR3nt: TGTGCCAGCAGCACCCAGACAGGGTATTCTGGGGCCAACGTCCTGACTTTC; CDR3aa: CASSTQTGYSGANVLTF
v_gene: TRBV30; d_gene: TRBD1; j_gene: TRBJ1-5; abundance: -; CDR3nt: TGTGCCTGGAGGGGGGACAGTCCCAATCAGCCCCAGCATTTT; CDR3aa: CAWRGDSPNQPQHF
v_gene: TRBV14; d_gene: -; j_gene: TRBJ2-1; abundance: -; CDR3nt: TGTGCCAGCAGTACGGGCGGGGGCACCTACAATGAGCAGTTCTTC; CDR3aa: CASSTGGGTYNEQFF
v_gene: TRBV10-3; d_gene: TRBD1; j_gene: TRBJ1-3; abundance: once; CDR3nt: TGTGCCATCAGTGATGGGCAGGGGGCGGCTGGAAACACCATATATTTT; CDR3aa: CAISDGQGAAGNTIYF
v_gene: TRBV30; d_gene: -; j_gene: TRBJ2-7; abundance: -; CDR3nt: TGTGCCTGGAGTGTCGACGGAGGCACGCAGTACTTC; CDR3aa: CAWSVDGGTQYF
v_gene: TRBV11-3; d_gene: -; j_gene: TRBJ1-1; abundance: -; CDR3nt: TGTGCCAGCAGCCCCAACTACACTGAAGCTTTCTTT; CDR3aa: CASSPNYTEAFF
v_gene: TRBV29-1; d_gene: -; j_gene: TRBJ2-5; abundance: once; CDR3nt: TGCAGCGTTAAGAACTTTCAAGAGACCCAGTACTTC; CDR3aa: CSVKNFQETQYF
v_gene: TRBV29-1; d_gene: TRBD1; j_gene: TRBJ1-2; abundance: -; CDR3nt: TGCAGCGTTGAAGGGCCGGGACAGGGGAAGGGTAACTATGGCTACACCTTC; CDR3aa: CSVEGPGQGKGNYGYTF
v_gene: TRBV25-1; d_gene: -; j_gene: TRBJ1-5; abundance: few; CDR3nt: TGTGCCAGCAGTGAGGAGGGGATTCAGCCCCAGCATTTT; CDR3aa: CASSEEGIQPQHF
v_gene: TRBV19; d_gene: -; j_gene: TRBJ2-2; abundance: -; CDR3nt: TGTGCCAGTAAGCCCTCCGGGACAATTAGCAACACCGGGGAGCTGTTTTTT; CDR3aa: CASKPSGTISNTGELFF
v_gene: TRBV19; d_gene: -; j_gene: TRBJ1-1; abundance: -; CDR3nt: TGTGCCAGTAGTTCCGTTGCGGGGGCAAAGACTGAAGCTTTCTTT; CDR3aa: CASSSVAGAKTEAFF
v_gene: TRBV5-1; d_gene: -; j_gene: TRBJ2-5; abundance: -; CDR3nt: TGCGCCAGCAGGAGCGGGTTCAACTCTGGGGAGACCCAGTACTTC; CDR3aa: CASRSGFNSGETQYF
v_gene: TRBV18; d_gene: TRBD2; j_gene: TRBJ2-2; abundance: -; CDR3nt: TGTGCCAGCTCACCACGCGGACTAGCGGGGGACCACCGCGCGAACACCGGGGAGCTGTTTTTT; CDR3aa: CASSPRGLAGDHRANTGELFF
v_gene: TRBV4-1; d_gene: -; j_gene: TRBJ2-7; abundance: -; CDR3nt: TGCGCCAGCAGCCAAGTATCGACGGTTACCTACGAGCAGTACTTC; CDR3aa: CASSQVSTVTYEQYF
v_gene: TRBV2; d_gene: TRBD1; j_gene: TRBJ1-6; abundance: -; CDR3nt: TGTGCCAGCAGTGGACAGGGTCGTTCACCCCTCCACTTT; CDR3aa: CASSGQGRSPLHF
v_gene: TRBV5-1; d_gene: TRBD1; j_gene: TRBJ2-7; abundance: few; CDR3nt: TGCGCCAGCAGCTTTTTCCCCTTCGACAGGGGGCTAATTTACGAGCAGTACTTC; CDR3aa: CASSFFPFDRGLIYEQYF
v_gene: TRBV4-1; d_gene: -; j_gene: TRBJ1-1; abundance: few; CDR3nt: TGCGCCAGCCGAGGGCGGGGCGGCACTGAAGCTTTCTTT; CDR3aa: CASRGRGGTEAFF
v_gene: TRBV7-2; d_gene: -; j_gene: TRBJ1-1; abundance: -; CDR3nt: TGTGCCAGCAGCCACCCCCGGGGGACAAATGAAGCTTTCTTT; CDR3aa: CASSHPRGTNEAFF
v_gene: TRBV5-1; d_gene: -; j_gene: TRBJ2-7; abundance: -; CDR3nt: TGCGCCAGCAGCCCCGGAGGGATGACGGGGGAGCAGTACTTC; CDR3aa: CASSPGGMTGEQYF
v_gene: TRBV5-1; d_gene: TRBD2; j_gene: TRBJ2-1; abundance: -; CDR3nt: TGCGCCAGCAGCCTAGGACTAGCGGGGGGCTACAATGAGCAGTTCTTC; CDR3aa: CASSLGLAGGYNEQFF
v_gene: TRBV5-4; d_gene: TRBD1; j_gene: TRBJ1-1; abundance: once; CDR3nt: TGTGCCAGCAGCTGGACCCCCGACAGGGCTGAAGCTTTCTTT; CDR3aa: CASSWTPDRAEAFF
v_gene: TRBV25-1; d_gene: TRBD1; j_gene: TRBJ1-6; abundance: -; CDR3nt: TGTGCCAGCACTTCGGCGGACAGGTATAATTCACCCCTCCACTTT; CDR3aa: CASTSADRYNSPLHF